This note documents a single T cell receptor (beta chain) sequence. As yet, its antigen is unknown. Other DNA variants within this sample encode the same CDR3. These data belong to a study of cytomegalovirus exposure and HLA in healthy donors. V lost 2 bases and J lost 2, with 6 bases in between. CDR3 length: 13 amino acids. Per germline, CDR1 MDHEN and CDR2 SYDVKM. The study, taken as a whole, reports: Among CMV-associated TCR beta chains, most appeared HLA-restricted in a later analysis. Information on immune exposure was restricted to one variable (CMV serostatus). Analysis performed later found around 15,000 TCR beta sequences associated with HLA alleles at 0.05 false discovery rate. Earlier findings revealed that most TCR beta V segments proved productive either about 87% or about 30% of the time.

Amplification used 60 Vbeta primers and 13 Jbeta primers. The method was immunoSEQ multiplex PCR; TCRdb's version includes in-frame clones alone and lacks a portion of them. The repertoire consists of 150,000 to 200,000 clones, with 75% to 85% occurring once and the leading ten covering roughly 1.6%. This chain uses TRBV28 with TRBJ1-2, with D maybe TRBD1 (5 bases). The clonotype originates from a young man in good health and CMV-seronegative. The specimen sequenced was PBMCs. The CDR3 bases are TGTGCCAGCAGTTTACAGGGAAACTATGGCTACACCTTC. Amino acids: CASSLQGNYGYTF.